This TCR beta chain was captured by sequencing in a study of blood T cell repertoires in COVID-19. V shed 6 bases and J shed 2 bases, with 11 bases lying between them. The germline CDR1 and CDR2 sequences are MNHEY and SMNVEV (reference sequence). The CDR3 spans 15 residues. The sample holds one count of this clone. TCRdb keeps only in-frame clones here, not all; method: immunoSEQ multiplex PCR. The sample carries 210,000 or so clones, under 90% recorded once. The V and J genes are TRBV27 and TRBJ2-6, with D hard to call. The specimen was PBMCs or T cells enriched from blood (not recorded which). This TCR came from a woman aged 50 to 60 who had been exposed to COVID-19. The CDR3 reads CASSLYGPGANVLTF. The CDR3 nucleotides read TGTGCCAGCAGCTTGTATGGGCCTGGGGCCAACGTCCTGACTTTC.